This passage covers 23 T cell receptor beta chains from one sample sequenced in a study of blood T cell repertoires in COVID-19. Assay: immunoSEQ multiplex PCR; the TCRdb copy retains only in-frame clones and omits some. The table shows hundreds of thousands of clones, with 75% to 90% occurring only once. The sequenced material came from peripheral blood. Receptors were obtained from a man aged 55 to 69 who had recovered from COVID-19.

The chain is built from TRBV4-2 and TRBJ1-2; maybe TRBD1 (6 bases). The CDR3 sequence is 17 residues long. The V and J ends lost 0 bases and 7 bases respectively, with 21 bases between them. CDR1 and CDR2 (germline): LGHNA, YNFKEQ. For the CDR3, the DNA is TGTGCCAGCAGCCAAGATCGGGGGGCGACGTTCTTCACTGGCTACACCTTC. Translating gives CASSQDRGATFFTGYTF.

V gene TRBV6-6 combines with J gene TRBJ2-1, with D unclear. CDR1 and CDR2 from the germline V gene are MNHNY and SVGAGI (reference sequence). CDR3 length equals 16 residues. V lost 0 bases and J lost 3, with 12 bases in between. CDR3 in DNA: TGTGCCAGCAGTTACTCAAGCTCACCTGTCTACAATGAGCAGTTCTTC. Translated, it gives CASSYSSSPVYNEQFF.

The chain employs TRBV2 and TRBJ1-6; D gene uncertain. In germline, CDR1 is SNHLY, CDR2 FYNNEI. V was pared by 4 bases and J by 8 bases, with 15 bases between. This CDR3 has 15 residues. The CDR3 loop is CASSATSPGDSPLHF. As DNA, the CDR3 is TGTGCCAGCAGTGCGACATCCCCCGGGGATTCACCCCTCCACTTT.

V gene TRBV2 combines with J gene TRBJ1-2; 8 bases are a match to TRBD1. CDR1 is SNHLY and CDR2 is FYNNEI in the germline V gene. With V trimmed by 0 bases and J by 1 base, 4 bases remained unmatched. This CDR3 region has 16 residues. The CDR3 is CASSEAQGAGNYGYTF. CDR3 coding DNA: TGTGCCAGCAGTGAAGCTCAGGGGGCGGGTAACTATGGCTACACCTTC.

J is TRBJ2-1 and V is TRBV24-1; 8 nucleotides align to TRBD2. There are 15 residues in the CDR3. Trimming removed 0 bases from V and 7 bases from J; junction bases left unmatched: 4. Per germline, CDR1 KGHDR and CDR2 SFDVKD. The CDR3 region has the DNA TGTGCCACCAGTGATTTGTCCGGGGGGGCTAATGAGCAGTTCTTC. Translation gives CATSDLSGGANEQFF.

This chain connects TRBV15 to TRBJ1-2; D ambiguous. CDR1 is LNHNV and CDR2 is YYDKDF in the germline V gene (reference sequence). Trimming shortened V by 6 bases and J by 5 bases, and 16 bases separated the two germline ends. The CDR3 has 14 amino acids. The CDR3 region is CATSDWTGEYGYTF. CDR3 in DNA: TGTGCCACCAGTGATTGGACGGGAGAGTATGGCTACACCTTC.

V is TRBV12-5 and J is TRBJ2-3, with 8 bases lining up with TRBD2. The CDR3 sequence is 17 residues long. V shed 5 bases and J 3 bases; nucleotides not matched to a gene: 13. Germline assignment: CDR1 LGHNT and CDR2 FRNRAP. DNA for the CDR3: TGTGCTAGTGGTAACCCGATAGCGGGGTTGGTTACAGATACGCAGTATTTT. The encoded protein is CASGNPIAGLVTDTQYF. Complete variable domain (other parts from reference TRBV12-5 and TRBJ2-3): DARVTQTPRHKVTEMGQEVTMRCQPILGHNTVFWYRQTMMQGLELLAYFRNRAPLDDSGMPKDRFSAEMPDATLATLKIQPSEPRDSAVYFCASGNPIAGLVTDTQYFGPGTRLTVL.

The chain links TRBV20-1 to TRBJ2-1, with TRBD2 matching over 11 bases. From germline, CDR1 is DFQATT and CDR2 SNEGSKA (reference sequence). CDR3 length: 18 amino acids. The V gene end was trimmed by 3 bases and the J gene end by 8 bases; junction bases not matched to a gene: 18. The CDR3 loop is CSASTGLAGSTLRHEQFF. CDR3 DNA sequence: TGCAGTGCTAGTACTGGACTAGCGGGCTCAACTCTCCGGCATGAGCAGTTCTTC.

Only a few counts were recorded for this clone. V and J are TRBV9 and TRBJ1-6, with TRBD1 matching over 10 bases. Germline loops: CDR1 SGDLS, CDR2 YYNGEE. This CDR3 contains 15 residues. V gave up 4 bases and J gave up 5 bases; unmatched junction bases: 3. The CDR3 region has the DNA TGTGCCAGCAGCCGGGGGACAGGGGATAATTCACCCCTCCACTTT. Its translation is CASSRGTGDNSPLHF.

V gene TRBV18 combines with J gene TRBJ2-7, with TRBD1 matching 10 bases. Germline lookup yields CDR1 KGHSH and CDR2 LQKENI. V shed 6 bases, J shed 7 bases, and the junction held 9 bases outside the gene matches. The CDR3 has 14 amino acids. This chain's CDR3 is CASSGDRGRGEQYF. The CDR3 DNA follows: TGTGCCAGCTCTGGGGACAGGGGCCGGGGAGAGCAGTACTTC.

The V call is TRBV7-9, the J call TRBJ2-7; 8 positions match TRBD1. V shed 1 base, J shed 3 bases, and the junction held 5 bases outside the gene matches. Germline-derived CDR1 and CDR2 are SEHNR and FQNEAQ (reference sequence). The CDR3 contains 15 residues. As DNA, the CDR3 is TGTGCCAGCAGCTTAGATGCAGGGACAGGCTACGAGCAGTACTTC. It specifies CASSLDAGTGYEQYF.

This chain links TRBV28 with TRBJ2-5; TRBD2 is a possible D gene (6 bases). V was pared by 3 bases and J by 3 bases, with 14 bases between. Germline V gene data show CDR1 as MDHEN and CDR2 as SYDVKM. There are 15 residues in the CDR3. The CDR3 protein is CASSFRAGWEETQYF. CDR3 nucleotide sequence: TGTGCCAGCAGTTTCAGGGCGGGGTGGGAAGAGACCCAGTACTTC.

The J gene is TRBJ1-1, the V gene TRBV11-3; 12 bases match TRBD1. CDR1 and CDR2 from the germline V gene are SGHNT and YENEEA. This CDR3 contains 13 residues. The V gene end was trimmed by 5 bases and the J gene end by 9 bases; junction bases not matched to a gene: 4. The chain's CDR3 is CASSLGTGGQAFF. As DNA, the CDR3 is TGTGCCAGCAGCCTGGGGACAGGGGGCCAAGCTTTCTTT.

CDR3 region: CASSIGGGNTEAFF. The CDR3 bases are TGTGCCAGTAGTATAGGGGGGGGGAACACTGAAGCTTTCTTT. The chain has TRBV19 and TRBJ1-1; possible D gene TRBD1, 5 bases. V was shortened by 1 base and J by 1 base, with 7 bases between the two germline ends. The CDR3 has 14 amino acids. The V gene's germline CDR1 is LNHDA and CDR2 SQIVND (reference sequence).

There are a few counts of this clone. J is TRBJ1-6 and V is TRBV30; D unresolved. Between the trimmed V and J ends, which lost 0 bases and 7 bases, there was a span of 10 bases. The CDR3 length is 14 residues. The V gene's germline CDR1 is GTSNPN and CDR2 SVGIG (reference sequence). Here the CDR3 DNA reads TGTGCCTGGAGTGTACCACTCTTGAATTCACCCCTCCACTTT. Protein sequence: CAWSVPLLNSPLHF.

The chain has TRBV27 and TRBJ1-6, with 11 bases lining up with TRBD1. Germline CDR1 MNHEY, CDR2 SMNVEV (reference sequence). The CDR3 contains 16 residues. V shed 5 bases and J 7 bases; nucleotides not matched to a gene: 7. The CDR3 bases are TGTGCCAGCAGTGTATGGTGGACAGGGGGCAATTCACCCCTCCACTTT. It translates to CASSVWWTGGNSPLHF.

The chain uses TRBV6-2 or TRBV6-3 and TRBJ1-1; 9 bases fit TRBD1. V was clipped by 2 bases and J by 4 bases; unmatched bases: 11. The length of the CDR3 is 17 residues. The V gene's germline CDR1 is MNHEY and CDR2 SVGEGT. The chain's CDR3 is CASSYDRRQGVRTEAFF. As DNA, the CDR3 is TGTGCCAGCAGTTACGATAGGCGACAGGGGGTTCGCACTGAAGCTTTCTTT.

The rearrangement uses TRBV24-1 and TRBJ2-1; possible D gene TRBD2, 5 bases. In germline, CDR1 is KGHDR, CDR2 SFDVKD. V was trimmed by 5 bases and J by 1 base, leaving 8 bases between them. The CDR3 has 14 amino acids. CDR3 region: CATSGSGSYNEQFF. CDR3 DNA sequence: TGTGCCACCAGTGGCAGCGGTTCCTACAATGAGCAGTTCTTC.

In this sample, this clone turned up once. The rearrangement joins TRBV4-2 to TRBJ2-7; TRBD1 aligns across 8 bases. The CDR3 runs 15 residues. J gave up 4 bases and V 1 base, and 6 bases lay outside the gene matches. Germline V gives CDR1 LGHNA, CDR2 YNFKEQ. CDR3 loop: CASSQGTGPKYEQYV. The CDR3 DNA reads as TGTGCCAGCAGCCAAGGGACAGGGCCGAAATACGAGCAGTACGTC.

The V call is TRBV18, the J call TRBJ1-5, with TRBD1 matching 7 bases. V gave up 5 bases and J gave up 0 bases; unmatched junction bases: 4. The CDR3 has 15 residues. CDR1 is KGHSH, CDR2 LQKENI, per germline. CDR3 sequence reads: CASSKGQISNQPQHF. The CDR3 bases are TGTGCCAGCTCAAAGGGACAGATTAGCAATCAGCCCCAGCATTTT. The whole variable domain, remainder taken from reference TRBV18 and TRBJ1-5, is NAGVMQNPRHLVRRRGQEARLRCSPMKGHSHVYWYRQLPEEGLKFMVYLQKENIIDESGMPKERFSAEFPKEGPSILRIQQVVRGDSAAYFCASSKGQISNQPQHFGDGTRLSIL.

The chain joins TRBV7-9 to TRBJ1-2; D uncertain. This CDR3 is 14 amino acids long. Germline assignment: CDR1 SEHNR and CDR2 FQNEAQ (reference sequence). V lost 5 bases, J lost 1 base, and 11 bases lay in between. In nucleotides, the CDR3 is TGTGCCAGCAGCCGGGAAGCGTTTAACTATGGCTACACCTTC. Its protein is CASSREAFNYGYTF.

The rearrangement uses TRBV5-1 and TRBJ2-7; D is unclear. Trimming left V 0 bases short and J 0 bases short, with 13 bases between. CDR1 and CDR2 from the germline V gene are SGHRS and YFSETQ. This CDR3 is 16 amino acids long. CDR3 amino acids: CASSLGGSVASYEQYF. Here the CDR3 DNA reads TGCGCCAGCAGCTTGGGAGGCTCGGTAGCCTCCTACGAGCAGTACTTC.

This chain connects TRBV6-5 to TRBJ1-3; 7 positions match TRBD1. The CDR3 contains 15 residues. The V segment lost 6 bases and the J segment 4 bases; nucleotides outside the gene matches: 9. Per the germline V gene, CDR1 is MNHEY and CDR2 is SVGAGI. Here the CDR3 reads CASRVNRGGGNTIYF. CDR3 coding DNA: TGTGCCAGCAGAGTAAACAGGGGAGGAGGAAACACCATATATTTT.